Listed here are 3 T cell receptor beta chains from one sample, sequenced in a study of blood T cell repertoires in COVID-19. Using immunoSEQ multiplex PCR, the repertoire was profiled, and TCRdb retains in-frame clones only, with some absent. The sample has fewer than 350,000 clones; approximately 86% are singletons. Input material: peripheral blood. The receptor set was obtained from a young man with COVID-19, enrolled during active disease.

The chain combines TRBV7-2 with TRBJ2-4, with 8 bases fitting TRBD2. V lost 2 bases and J lost 10; bases outside the gene matches: 7. The CDR3 totals 14 residues. The germline gives CDR1 SGHTA, CDR2 FQGNSA. DNA of the CDR3: TGTGCCAGCAGCTTATTACTAACGGGAGGGATTCAGTACTTC. It codes for CASSLLLTGGIQYF.

V gene TRBV7-9 combines with J gene TRBJ2-5, with 7 bases matching TRBD1. V lost 5 bases to trimming and J lost 2 bases; unmatched junction nucleotides: 8. In germline, CDR1 is SEHNR, CDR2 FQNEAQ (reference sequence). The CDR3 spans 15 residues. The CDR3 coding sequence is TGTGCCAGCAGCCTGAAGGGGGCACTACAAGAGACCCAGTACTTC. This sequence encodes CASSLKGALQETQYF.

The J gene is TRBJ1-2, the V gene TRBV18; D is unclear. CDR1 is KGHSH, CDR2 LQKENI, per germline. The CDR3 contains 15 residues. Trimming took off 0 bases at V and 3 bases at J, with 11 bases between the two ends. The CDR3 here is CASSPPEGSHYGYTF. In nucleotides, the CDR3 is TGTGCCAGCTCACCACCCGAGGGTTCCCACTATGGCTACACCTTC.